This is a list of T cell receptor beta chains from one sample in a study of vaccination effects on CD4 cells after COVID-19. These receptors' antigens are unknown. Libraries were prepared by immunoSEQ multiplex PCR; TCRdb keeps only in-frame clonotypes and omits some of them. The data contain 35,000 to 55,000 clones, roughly 65% of them seen just once; the ten biggest clones take up under 40%. Sequenced here: CD4+ T cells from PBMCs cultured with a peptide pool, sampled before COVID-19 vaccination. The source is a human donor who had a prior SARS-CoV-2 infection. Both conserved end residues are trimmed from each CDR3. Expanded clones are given a class, and other clones once, few, many or no size at all.

J: TRBJ2-5
V: TRBV5-5
size: few
CDR3: ASSPSGVYQETQY

J: TRBJ2-5
V: TRBV24-1
size: -
CDR3: ATSDASDRGLRETQY

J: TRBJ2-5
V: TRBV14
size: -
CDR3: ASSLFSMETQY

J: TRBJ1-5
V: TRBV29-1
size: -
CDR3: SVSQGFLGNQPQH

J: TRBJ2-1
V: TRBV15
size: -
CDR3: ATSRGTSGYHEQF

J: TRBJ1-2
V: TRBV5-6
size: -
CDR3: ASSSTDYGYT

J: TRBJ2-7
V: TRBV9
size: -
CDR3: ASSVAGTSAAEQY

J: TRBJ1-2
V: TRBV28
size: -
CDR3: ASSLAFRENYGYT

J: TRBJ1-6
V: TRBV6-1
size: -
CDR3: ASSEFLGSTPLH

J: TRBJ2-7
V: TRBV12-3/TRBV12-4
size: -
CDR3: ASSTTSGREQY

J: TRBJ1-2
V: TRBV19
size: -
CDR3: ASRPHRGGGYT

J: TRBJ2-4
V: TRBV6-1
size: -
CDR3: ASSETSGTEVAKNIQY

J: TRBJ2-1
V: TRBV6-6
size: -
CDR3: ASSLDRVENEQF

J: TRBJ2-1
V: TRBV14
size: -
CDR3: ASSQGKRFSEQF

J: TRBJ2-5
V: TRBV10-3
size: -
CDR3: AIRGQGETQY

J: TRBJ2-4
V: TRBV11-3
size: once
CDR3: ASSLAGLAGAKNIQY

J: TRBJ2-3
V: TRBV7-2
size: few
CDR3: ASSLEGASRALGTQY

J: TRBJ2-1
V: TRBV5-1
size: -
CDR3: ASRRNVAGGPDEQF

J: TRBJ2-1
V: TRBV29-1
size: -
CDR3: SVSDRGGYNEQF

J: TRBJ2-7
V: TRBV29-1
size: -
CDR3: SVEPSRQGAGEQY

J: TRBJ2-1
V: TRBV5-6
size: -
CDR3: ASRPERGYEQF

J: TRBJ2-1
V: TRBV7-3
size: -
CDR3: ASSLDPTGGEQF

J: TRBJ2-7
V: TRBV3-1/TRBV3-2
size: -
CDR3: ASSPTGALSYEQY

J: TRBJ2-1
V: TRBV5-6
size: -
CDR3: ASSLVASGDRNEQF

J: TRBJ2-3
V: TRBV27
size: -
CDR3: ASSFLTGDFTDTQY

J: TRBJ1-1
V: TRBV27
size: -
CDR3: ASSLNGQGWAF

J: TRBJ2-2
V: TRBV11-2
size: -
CDR3: ASSRTSGRAGELF

J: TRBJ2-5
V: TRBV20-1
size: -
CDR3: SASRANLQETQY

J: TRBJ2-1
V: TRBV27
size: -
CDR3: ASSFLRRGEQF

J: TRBJ1-3
V: TRBV7-2
size: -
CDR3: ASSLGGANTIY

J: TRBJ2-1
V: TRBV12-3/TRBV12-4
size: -
CDR3: ASRRLAYNEQF